These 19 T cell receptor beta chains were sequenced from one sample in a study of shared clonotypes between healthy human individuals. Some clones are missing from TCRdb's copy, which holds only in-frame ones; the method was immunoSEQ multiplex PCR. The sample carries fewer than 500,000 clones, around 79% recorded once. The sample was PBMCs. These receptors were taken from a woman aged 40 to 50 in good health. Some clones in this sample may be carry-over from other donors' samples.

CDR3: CASSSGVGYEQYF. CDR3 nucleotides: TGCGCCAGCAGTTCAGGAGTAGGCTACGAGCAGTACTTC. V gene TRBV10-2 combines with J gene TRBJ2-7; unclear D gene. The CDR3 contains 13 residues. Germline values: CDR1 WSHSY, CDR2 SAAADI. Trimming stripped 5 bases from V and 3 bases from J, with 11 bases between.

V gene TRBV7-3 combines with J gene TRBJ1-1; D unclear. V was clipped by 1 base and J by 1 base, with 13 bases between them. Germline assignment: CDR1 SGHTA and CDR2 FQGTGA. CDR3 length equals 16 residues. CDR3 in amino acids: CASSLRSAGTNTEAFF. DNA for the CDR3: TGTGCCAGCAGCTTAAGGTCCGCCGGAACGAACACTGAAGCTTTCTTT.

V gene TRBV4-1 combines with J gene TRBJ2-3; unclear D gene. The CDR3 totals 17 residues. Germline V CDR1 and CDR2: MGHRA, YSYEKL. Trimming stripped 3 bases from V and 0 bases from J, with 16 bases between. This chain's CDR3 is CASSQERRTSSTDTQYF. Written as DNA, the CDR3 is TGCGCCAGCAGCCAGGAGAGACGGACCTCCAGCACAGATACGCAGTATTTT.

The chain employs TRBV11-2 and TRBJ1-2; unclear D gene. Germline assignment: CDR1 SGHAT and CDR2 FQNNGV. Trimming pared 5 bases from V and 4 bases from J, leaving 8 bases between. The CDR3 extends over 12 amino acids. CDR3 sequence reads: CASSQGPYGYTF. The CDR3 coding sequence is TGTGCCAGCAGCCAAGGCCCCTATGGCTACACCTTC. Supplemented by reference TRBV11-2 and TRBJ1-2, the full variable domain reads EAGVAQSPRYKIIEKRQSVAFWCNPISGHATLYWYQQILGQGPKLLIQFQNNGVVDDSQLPKDRFSAERLKGVDSTLKIQPAKLEDSAVYLCASSQGPYGYTFGSGTRLTVV.

The chain carries TRBV28 and TRBJ1-5, with TRBD1 identical over 8 bases. The CDR3 totals 18 residues. V shed 5 bases, J shed 4 bases, and the junction held 16 bases outside the gene matches. The germline V gene has CDR1 MDHEN and CDR2 SYDVKM. The CDR3, as DNA: TGTGCCAGCAGTCCCTCCAGATTTAGGACAGGGAGGAATCAGCCCCAGCATTTT. As protein: CASSPSRFRTGRNQPQHF. Combining the CDR3 with reference TRBV28 and TRBJ1-5 gives the whole variable domain DVKVTQSSRYLVKRTGEKVFLECVQDMDHENMFWYRQDPGLGLRLIYFSYDVKMKEKGDIPEGYSVSREKKERFSLILESASTNQTSMYLCASSPSRFRTGRNQPQHFGDGTRLSIL.

The V call is TRBV5-1, the J call TRBJ2-1, with TRBD1 identical over 8 bases. CDR3 length equals 12 residues. The V and J ends lost 2 bases and 9 bases, in that order; junction bases with no gene match: 1. CDR1 and CDR2 (germline): SGHRS, YFSETQ. CDR3 nucleotides: TGCGCCAGCAGCTTAGGGACAGGTGAGCAGTTCTTC. It is translated as CASSLGTGEQFF.

The rearrangement joins TRBV5-1 to TRBJ2-1; no reliable D call. V lost 1 base to trimming and J lost 0 bases, with 14 bases between them. Germline V lookup: CDR1 SGHRS, CDR2 YFSETQ. The CDR3 has 17 amino acids. The CDR3 loop is CASSLFVWGSSYNEQFF. The CDR3, as DNA: TGCGCCAGCAGCTTGTTCGTCTGGGGAAGCTCCTACAATGAGCAGTTCTTC.

This clone was counted once. The chain has TRBV2 and TRBJ2-1, with TRBD2 identical over 10 bases. V lost 6 bases to trimming and J lost 7 bases; unmatched junction nucleotides: 9. The CDR3 totals 15 residues. Germline V gives CDR1 SNHLY, CDR2 FYNNEI. The CDR3 protein is CASSGGSGRANEQFF. DNA of the CDR3: TGTGCCAGCAGCGGGGGAAGCGGGAGGGCAAATGAGCAGTTCTTC. Together with reference TRBV2 and TRBJ2-1, the CDR3 gives the full variable domain: EPEVTQTPSHQVTQMGQEVILRCVPISNHLYFYWYRQILGQKVEFLVSFYNNEISEKSEIFDDQFSVERPDGSNFTLKIRSTKLEDSAMYFCASSGGSGRANEQFFGPGTRLTVL.

The V call is TRBV6-4, the J call TRBJ1-1; no reliable D call. Trimming took 0 bases from V and 2 from J, leaving 10 bases between them. The CDR3 runs to 15 residues. From germline, CDR1 is MRHNA and CDR2 SNTAGT. The CDR3 protein is CASSDSNKTNTEAFF. The DNA of the CDR3 is TGTGCCAGCAGTGACTCGAACAAGACAAACACTGAAGCTTTCTTT.

The V call is TRBV19, the J call TRBJ2-2; D possibly corresponds to TRBD1 (6 bases). V lost 7 bases and J 4 bases, leaving 16 bases between the germline ends. This CDR3 region has 15 residues. CDR1 is LNHDA, CDR2 SQIVND, per germline (reference sequence). The CDR3 coding sequence is TGTGCCAGTAAGATTACGGGACAACTCACCGGGGAGCTGTTTTTT. It translates to CASKITGQLTGELFF.

Notes on this clone: Other DNA sequences from this sample encode an identical CDR3 as well. V is TRBV7-2 and J is TRBJ2-7; tentatively, D is TRBD1 or TRBD2 (5 bases each). The CDR3 extends over 14 amino acids. Germline V gene sequence: CDR1 SGHTA, CDR2 FQGNSA. Trimming left V 3 bases short and J 0 bases short, with 9 bases between. Here the CDR3 reads CASSFRESSYEQYF. The CDR3 DNA is TGTGCCAGCAGCTTCAGGGAGAGCTCCTACGAGCAGTACTTC.

This chain uses TRBV9 with TRBJ2-3; D gene ambiguous. V was clipped by 4 bases and J by 0 bases, with 15 bases between them. The CDR3 has 16 amino acids. Germline CDR1 SGDLS, CDR2 YYNGEE. DNA for the CDR3: TGTGCCAGCAGCCCGCGGAAACCTTCTAGCACAGATACGCAGTATTTT. As protein: CASSPRKPSSTDTQYF.

The chain joins TRBV5-6 to TRBJ2-5; D gene unclear. This CDR3 comprises 15 residues. Germline V gives CDR1 SGHDT, CDR2 YYEEEE. Trimming cost V 3 bases and J 0 bases, with 12 bases left between them. The CDR3 DNA reads as TGTGCCAGCAGCTCTGATACATTGTACCAAGAGACCCAGTACTTC. Its protein product is CASSSDTLYQETQYF.

The gene calls are TRBV25-1 and TRBJ2-3; no clear D. The CDR3 spans 10 residues. V lost 8 bases to trimming and J lost 10 bases, with 10 bases between them. Germline V gives CDR1 MGHDK, CDR2 SYGVNS. This chain's CDR3 is CASGVRSQYF. The CDR3 bases are TGTGCCAGCGGGGTGCGTTCGCAGTATTTT. The complete variable domain, with remaining parts taken from reference TRBV25-1 and TRBJ2-3, reads EADIYQTPRYLVIGTGKKITLECSQTMGHDKMYWYQQDPGMELHLIHYSYGVNSTEKGDLSSESTVSRIRTEHFPLTLESARPSHTSQYLCASGVRSQYFGPGTRLTVL.

As to this clone: A read error is likely here: a far larger clone is one base away. The same CDR3 can be traced to other DNA sequences in this sample. The chain links TRBV11-1 to TRBJ1-1, with 9 bases fitting TRBD1. The germline gives CDR1 SGHAT, CDR2 FQDESV (reference sequence). The CDR3 contains 16 residues. CDR3 in amino acids: CASSLLGQGSDLNAFF. CDR3 bases: TGTGCCAGCAGCCTACTCGGACAGGGGAGCGACCTGAATGCTTTCTTC.

This clone appeared a single time. The chain has TRBV7-9 and TRBJ2-5; TRBD1 agrees at 7 bases. Looked up from germline, CDR1 is SEHNR and CDR2 is FQNEAQ (reference sequence). V was pared by 2 bases and J by 5 bases, with 5 bases of the junction left unmatched. This CDR3 has 14 amino acids. The CDR3 region has the DNA TGTGCCAGCAGCTTAAGACAGGGCGGGGAGACCCAGTACTTC. It codes for CASSLRQGGETQYF. Filled out from reference TRBV7-9 and TRBJ2-5, the complete variable domain reads DTGVSQNPRHKITKRGQNVTFRCDPISEHNRLYWYRQTLGQGPEFLTYFQNEAQLEKSRLLSDRFSAERPKGSFSTLEIQRTEQGDSAMYLCASSLRQGGETQYFGPGTRLLVL.

With respect to this clone: This likely traces to a read error, being one base from a far larger clone. CDR3 sequence (DNA): TGTGCCAGCAGTGTAGCTAGCGGGAGTTTCGGGGAGGCCCAGTACTTC. Its protein product is CASSVASGSFGEAQYF. The chain links TRBV2 to TRBJ2-5, with 10 bases matching TRBD2. This CDR3 has 16 residues. CDR1 SNHLY and CDR2 FYNNEI come from the germline V gene. With V trimmed by 4 bases and J by 9 bases, 14 bases remained unmatched.

This clone was observed a few times. J is TRBJ2-7 and V is TRBV30; D remains ambiguous. The CDR3 contains 14 residues. Germline V lookup: CDR1 GTSNPN, CDR2 SVGIG (reference sequence). V was pared by 6 bases and J by 2 bases, with 17 bases between. CDR3 amino acids: CACRGPEKTYEQYF. Here the CDR3 DNA reads TGTGCCTGCCGCGGCCCGGAGAAGACCTACGAGCAGTACTTC.

The chain has TRBV11-2 and TRBJ1-4; 9 bases map to TRBD1. The CDR3 covers 19 residues. Germline-derived CDR1 and CDR2 are SGHAT and FQNNGV. The trim removed 0 bases at V and 0 bases at J, leaving 8 bases unmatched. CDR3 region: CASSLDSNRGRATNEKLFF. For the CDR3, the DNA is TGTGCCAGCAGCTTAGATTCAAACAGGGGGCGGGCAACTAATGAAAAACTGTTTTTT.